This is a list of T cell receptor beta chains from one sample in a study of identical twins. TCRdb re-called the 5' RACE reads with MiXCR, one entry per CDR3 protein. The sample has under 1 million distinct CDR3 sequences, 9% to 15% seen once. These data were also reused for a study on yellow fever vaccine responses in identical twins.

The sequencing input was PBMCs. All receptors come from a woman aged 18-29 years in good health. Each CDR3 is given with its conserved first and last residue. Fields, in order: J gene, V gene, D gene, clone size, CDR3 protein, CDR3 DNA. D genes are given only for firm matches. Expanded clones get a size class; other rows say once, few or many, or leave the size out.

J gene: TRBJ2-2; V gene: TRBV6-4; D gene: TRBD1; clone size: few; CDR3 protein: CASSVQGTTNTGELFF; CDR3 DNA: TGTGCCAGCAGCGTACAGGGGACGACCAACACCGGGGAGCTGTTTTTT
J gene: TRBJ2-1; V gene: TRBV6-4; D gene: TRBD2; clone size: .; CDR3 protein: CASRTSGDTNEQFF; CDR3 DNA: TGTGCCAGCAGGACTAGCGGGGACACTAATGAGCAGTTCTTC
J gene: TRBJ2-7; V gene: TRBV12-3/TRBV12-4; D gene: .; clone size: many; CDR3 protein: CASSPGISYEQYF; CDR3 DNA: TGTGCCAGCAGCCCCGGGATCTCCTACGAGCAGTACTTC
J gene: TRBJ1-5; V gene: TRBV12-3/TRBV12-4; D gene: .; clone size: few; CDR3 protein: CASSFGARDQPQHF; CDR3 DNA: TGTGCCAGCAGTTTTGGGGCGCGTGATCAGCCCCAGCATTTT
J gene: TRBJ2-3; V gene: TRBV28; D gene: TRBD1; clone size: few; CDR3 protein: CASSSWDSNTDTQYF; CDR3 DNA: TGTGCCAGCAGTTCCTGGGACAGTAACACAGATACGCAGTATTTT
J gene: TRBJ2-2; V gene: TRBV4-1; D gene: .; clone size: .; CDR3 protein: CASKTSGPGELFF; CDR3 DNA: TGCGCCAGCAAGACGTCCGGGCCCGGGGAGCTGTTTTTT
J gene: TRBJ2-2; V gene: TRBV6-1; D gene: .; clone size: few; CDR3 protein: CASRPIPNTGELFF; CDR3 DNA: TGTGCCAGCAGGCCCATCCCCAACACCGGGGAGCTGTTTTTT
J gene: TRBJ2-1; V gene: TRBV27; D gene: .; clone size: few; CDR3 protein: CASSPLGTSYNEQFF; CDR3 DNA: TGTGCCAGCAGTCCACTAGGAACCTCCTACAATGAGCAGTTCTTC
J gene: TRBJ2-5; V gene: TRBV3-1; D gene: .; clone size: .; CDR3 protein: CASSRTTSGETQYF; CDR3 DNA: TGTGCCAGCAGCCGCACGACTAGTGGAGAGACCCAGTACTTC
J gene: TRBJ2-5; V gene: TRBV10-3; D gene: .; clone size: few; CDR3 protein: CAIGADIQETQYF; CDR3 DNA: TGTGCCATCGGAGCGGACATACAAGAGACCCAGTACTTC
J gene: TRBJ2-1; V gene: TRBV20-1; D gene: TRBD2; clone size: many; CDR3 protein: CSAHPPERERSEQFF; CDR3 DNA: TGCAGTGCTCACCCTCCGGAGCGGGAGAGAAGTGAGCAGTTCTTC
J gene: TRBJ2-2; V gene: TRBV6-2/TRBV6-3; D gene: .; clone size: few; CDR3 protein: CASSPSRFPSGNTGELFF; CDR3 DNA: TGTGCCAGCAGTCCTTCCCGCTTTCCAAGCGGGAACACCGGGGAGCTGTTTTTT
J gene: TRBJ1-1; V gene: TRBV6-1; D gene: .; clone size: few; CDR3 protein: CASSEAWEGTNTEAFF; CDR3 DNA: TGTGCCAGCAGTGAAGCTTGGGAGGGAACGAACACTGAAGCTTTCTTT
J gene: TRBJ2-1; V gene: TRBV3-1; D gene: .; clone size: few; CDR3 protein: CASSQKAGRVFYNEQFF; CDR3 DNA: TGTGCCAGCAGCCAAAAGGCAGGCCGAGTTTTTTACAATGAGCAGTTCTTC
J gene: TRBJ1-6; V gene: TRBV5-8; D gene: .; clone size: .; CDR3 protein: CASSSDSTNSPLHF; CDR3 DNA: TGTGCCAGCAGCTCAGACAGCACAAATTCACCCCTCCACTTT
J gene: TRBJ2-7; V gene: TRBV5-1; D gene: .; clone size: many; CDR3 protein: CASTNLDSWAASYEQYF; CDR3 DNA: TGCGCCAGCACCAATTTGGATAGCTGGGCCGCCTCCTACGAGCAGTACTTC
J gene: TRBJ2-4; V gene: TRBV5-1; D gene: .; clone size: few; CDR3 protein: CASSGGLSVTAKNIQYF; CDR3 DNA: TGCGCCAGCAGCGGGGGACTTTCCGTTACAGCCAAAAACATTCAGTACTTC
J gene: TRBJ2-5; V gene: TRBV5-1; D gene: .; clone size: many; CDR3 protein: CASSWYLQETQYF; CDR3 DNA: TGCGCCAGCAGCTGGTATTTGCAAGAGACCCAGTACTTC
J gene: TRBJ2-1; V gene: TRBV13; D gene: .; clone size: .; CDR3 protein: CASMAQGGNNEQFF; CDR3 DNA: TGTGCCAGCATGGCACAGGGTGGAAACAATGAGCAGTTCTTC
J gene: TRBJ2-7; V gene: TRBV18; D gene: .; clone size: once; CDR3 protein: CASSQGPGDEQYF; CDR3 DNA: TGTGCCAGCTCACAGGGGCCGGGGGACGAGCAGTACTTC
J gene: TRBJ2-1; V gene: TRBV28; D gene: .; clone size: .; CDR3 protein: CASSFRRNEQFF; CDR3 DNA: TGTGCCAGCAGTTTTCGACGCAATGAGCAGTTCTTC
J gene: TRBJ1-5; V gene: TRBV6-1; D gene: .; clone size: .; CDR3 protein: CASNGRAGGNQPQHF; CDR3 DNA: TGTGCCAGCAATGGGAGGGCAGGGGGCAATCAGCCCCAGCATTTT
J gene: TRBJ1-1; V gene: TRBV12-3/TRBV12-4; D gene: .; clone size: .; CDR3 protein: CASSSVPRLDTEAFF; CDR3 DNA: TGTGCCAGCAGTTCAGTCCCGAGGCTGGACACTGAAGCTTTCTTT